This T cell receptor (beta chain) was documented in a study of blood T cells in healthy people across ages. This CDR3 is 13 amino acids long. Germline assignment: CDR1 SEHNR and CDR2 FQNEAQ (reference sequence). V lost 3 bases to trimming and J lost 6 bases, with 9 bases between them. Points from the study as a whole: The authors considered diversity estimates from one million T cells to be underestimates. Fewer expanded clones and more diversity marked long-lived versus aged donors. In older individuals, TCR beta diversity per million T cells was lower, falling roughly linearly with age.

Details on this clonotype: What it binds is unknown.

The second PCR ran 7 to 11 cycles with a sample-barcoded 5' primer and J-beta primers. Unique molecular identifiers of 12 random nucleotides labeled each cDNA. One entry per CDR3 protein results from TCRdb running MiXCR on the 5' RACE reads. There are roughly 1,800,000 distinct CDR3 sequences in the sample; 40% to 55% occur only once, and less than 2.5% lies in the top ten. The rearrangement joins TRBV7-9 to TRBJ2-1; no clear D. This clonotype was obtained from a woman aged 40 to 49 in good health. Sequenced input: blood. The CDR3 here is CASSFLHSNEQFF. Written as DNA, the CDR3 is TGTGCCAGCAGCTTCCTACATTCCAATGAGCAGTTCTTC.